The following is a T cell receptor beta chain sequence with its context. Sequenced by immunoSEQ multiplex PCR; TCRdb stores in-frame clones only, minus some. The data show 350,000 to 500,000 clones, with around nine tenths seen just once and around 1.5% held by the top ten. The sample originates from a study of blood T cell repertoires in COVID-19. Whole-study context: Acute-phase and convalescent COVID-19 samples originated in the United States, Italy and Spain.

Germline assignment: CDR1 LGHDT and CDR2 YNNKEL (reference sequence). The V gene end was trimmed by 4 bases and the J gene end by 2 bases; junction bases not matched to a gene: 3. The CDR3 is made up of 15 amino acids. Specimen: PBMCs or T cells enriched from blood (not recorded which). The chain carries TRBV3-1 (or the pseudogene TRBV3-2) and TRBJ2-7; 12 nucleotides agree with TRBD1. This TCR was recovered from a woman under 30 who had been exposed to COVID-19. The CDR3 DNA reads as TGTGCCAGCAGCCCTGGGACAGGGGGCCCCTACGAGCAGTACTTC. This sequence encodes CASSPGTGGPYEQYF.